A selection of T cell receptor beta chains follows, all from one sample in a study of Ad26.COV2.S vaccination and SARS-CoV-2 variants. Some clones are missing from TCRdb's copy, which holds only in-frame ones; the method was immunoSEQ multiplex PCR. The repertoire includes about 350,000 clones, 75% to 90% of them detected once, and 5% sits in the top ten. The material sequenced was peripheral blood, taken in a trial of Ad26.COV2.S vaccine versus placebo. All receptors derive from a person aged 18-60 years who received the Ad26.COV2.S COVID-19 vaccine or a placebo. CDR3s include the opening cysteine and the closing phenylalanine or tryptophan. Fields, in order: D gene, V gene, CDR3 protein. The D gene is left open where the match is weak.

d_call: -
v_call: TRBV11-3
cdr3_aa: CASSLGGYNEQFF

d_call: TRBD1
v_call: TRBV19
cdr3_aa: CASSPGTGVTEAFF

d_call: TRBD1
v_call: TRBV3-1/TRBV3-2
cdr3_aa: CASSHHGQGGYGYTF

d_call: -
v_call: TRBV11-2
cdr3_aa: CASSPLREQFF

d_call: -
v_call: TRBV19
cdr3_aa: CASSKDTSNYGYTF

d_call: -
v_call: TRBV4-1
cdr3_aa: CASSQDRDTEAFF

d_call: TRBD1
v_call: TRBV5-4
cdr3_aa: CASSFWRLKGANTGELFF

d_call: TRBD2
v_call: TRBV24-1
cdr3_aa: CATSSSREGEQFF

d_call: TRBD1
v_call: TRBV19
cdr3_aa: CASSLEDRRLF

d_call: -
v_call: TRBV20-1
cdr3_aa: CSAEEVEKLFF

d_call: -
v_call: TRBV28
cdr3_aa: CASSPPVGNTIYF

d_call: TRBD1
v_call: TRBV7-8
cdr3_aa: CASSLGGRDRGEQYF

d_call: -
v_call: TRBV11-2
cdr3_aa: CASSLDRMADTQYF

d_call: -
v_call: TRBV29-1
cdr3_aa: CSVAVRNSYNEQFF

d_call: TRBD1
v_call: TRBV25-1
cdr3_aa: CASRDGQGAKETQYF

d_call: -
v_call: TRBV9
cdr3_aa: CASSPPQLGANEQFF

d_call: -
v_call: TRBV2
cdr3_aa: CASRARAMNTEAFF

d_call: -
v_call: TRBV4-2
cdr3_aa: CASSQGIAWEQYF

d_call: -
v_call: TRBV6-1
cdr3_aa: CASSEALYQGNTIYF

d_call: -
v_call: TRBV7-9
cdr3_aa: CASGDYSYEQYF

d_call: TRBD2
v_call: TRBV11-3
cdr3_aa: CASSLDAADLAGPGELFF

d_call: -
v_call: TRBV28
cdr3_aa: CASSLRSVSGANVLTF

d_call: TRBD2
v_call: TRBV9
cdr3_aa: CASSVGGGLGTDTQYF

d_call: -
v_call: TRBV7-2
cdr3_aa: CASSLGAYNEQFF

d_call: -
v_call: TRBV3-1/TRBV3-2
cdr3_aa: CASSQDGRGFYEQYF

d_call: -
v_call: TRBV9
cdr3_aa: CASSKQVLNTEAFF

d_call: -
v_call: TRBV9
cdr3_aa: CASSTSSYNSPLHF

d_call: TRBD2
v_call: TRBV5-6
cdr3_aa: CASSLHSGRRYF

d_call: -
v_call: TRBV29-1
cdr3_aa: CSVAGEHNSPLHF

d_call: -
v_call: TRBV10-3
cdr3_aa: CAISESRDWGRQDVGQPQHF

d_call: -
v_call: TRBV7-8
cdr3_aa: CASSLVSGEETQYF

d_call: TRBD1
v_call: TRBV11-3
cdr3_aa: CASSKRTGSVAEQFF

d_call: TRBD1
v_call: TRBV5-1
cdr3_aa: CASSPTGANTEAFF

d_call: TRBD1
v_call: TRBV25-1
cdr3_aa: CASSPRDRANTEAFF

d_call: -
v_call: TRBV30
cdr3_aa: CAWRGPFLEKLFF

d_call: -
v_call: TRBV4-2
cdr3_aa: CASSHLAREQYF

d_call: -
v_call: TRBV19
cdr3_aa: CASSRTGNTEAFF

d_call: TRBD1
v_call: TRBV7-8
cdr3_aa: CASTHGTAEAFF

d_call: TRBD1
v_call: TRBV4-3
cdr3_aa: CASSQLPGQGSEQYF

d_call: -
v_call: TRBV7-9
cdr3_aa: CASSAGPNYGYTF